The sequence of this T cell receptor beta chain was determined in a study of identical twins. TCRdb passed the 5' RACE reads through MiXCR, listing each CDR3 protein once. Here the sample spans roughly 540,000 distinct CDR3 sequences, less than 25% being singletons. CDR3 length: 14 residues. The germline V gene encodes CDR1 WNHNN and CDR2 SYGVQD (reference sequence). V was trimmed by 3 bases and J by 2 bases, leaving 10 bases between them. This clonotype was detected a few times. The same data also contributed to another study, on T cells expressing NK-cell markers. From that study: Sorted CD3+CD56+NKG2C+, CD3+CD56+NKG2C- and CD3+CD56-NKG2C+ T-cell subsets were beta-chain profiled.

This TCR was sampled from a woman in her late teens or twenties in good health. The gene calls are TRBV10-1 and TRBJ1-2, with D possibly matching TRBD1 (5 bases). The specimen was CD4+ T cells sorted from blood. The CDR3 coding sequence is TGCGCCAGCAGTGACGACGGGGGGAACTATGGCTACACCTTC. Residues: CASSDDGGNYGYTF.